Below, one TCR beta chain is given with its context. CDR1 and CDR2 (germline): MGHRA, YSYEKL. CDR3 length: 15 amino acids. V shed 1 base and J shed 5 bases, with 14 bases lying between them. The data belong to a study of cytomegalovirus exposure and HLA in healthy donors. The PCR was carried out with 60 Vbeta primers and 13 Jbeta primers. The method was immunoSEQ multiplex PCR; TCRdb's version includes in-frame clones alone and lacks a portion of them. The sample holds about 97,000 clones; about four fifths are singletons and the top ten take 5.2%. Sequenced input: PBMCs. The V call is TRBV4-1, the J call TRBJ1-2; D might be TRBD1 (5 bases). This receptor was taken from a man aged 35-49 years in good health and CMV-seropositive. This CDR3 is CASSQAGGLGYGYTF. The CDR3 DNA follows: TGCGCCAGCAGCCAAGCGGGGGGGTTGGGGTATGGCTACACCTTC.